This T cell receptor (beta chain) is drawn from a study of B cell selection in AIRE deficiency. General study points: With only TCRbeta sequenced, under 45% of shared healthy Treg sequences overlapped Tconv. Patient Tconv and Treg cells showed healthy-like TCRBV usage, CDR3 length, diversity.

Profiled with immunoSEQ multiplex PCR; TCRdb holds only in-frame clones, not every one. This sample has about 25,000 clones, with just under 97% found just once. This CDR3 is built from 15 residues. Germline CDR1 and CDR2: SGHTA and FQGNSA. Trimming cost V 1 base and J 4 bases, with 14 bases left between them. With respect to this clone: What it binds is not known.

CD4+CD127+ cells were sorted as the conventional CD4 T cells. The specimen was conventional CD4+ T cells sorted from PBMCs. The chain is built from TRBV7-2 and TRBJ2-7, with D possibly TRBD1 on 7 matching bases. This TCR came from a human donor with AIRE deficiency. The CDR3 is CASSLVAQGGYEQYF. The CDR3, as DNA: TGTGCCAGCAGCTTAGTGGCGCAGGGGGGATACGAGCAGTACTTC.